These 5 T cell receptor beta chains were all obtained from the same sample, sequenced in a study of blood T cell repertoires in COVID-19. This table comes from immunoSEQ multiplex PCR, and its TCRdb copy is limited to in-frame clones, with some not included. Found here are 52,000 or so clones, 65% to 85% of them singletons; the top ten hold approximately 15%. The specimen sequenced was peripheral blood. These receptor sequences come from a man in his 70s with active COVID-19.

This clone showed up just a few times. The rearrangement uses TRBV4-1 and TRBJ2-7, with 7 bases identical to TRBD2. The CDR3 has 16 amino acids. CDR1 and CDR2 from the germline V gene are MGHRA and YSYEKL. V dropped 1 base and J dropped 2; count of bases not matched to a gene: 8. The CDR3 region is CASSQGRDYTTYEQYF. The CDR3 DNA sequence: TGCGCCAGCAGCCAAGGAAGGGACTACACTACCTACGAGCAGTACTTC.

The rearrangement links TRBV5-4 to TRBJ1-1, with 7 bases aligning to TRBD1. CDR3 length: 13 amino acids. V gave up 0 bases and J gave up 5 bases; unmatched junction bases: 1. CDR1 and CDR2 from the germline V gene are SGHNT and YYREEE (reference sequence). The CDR3 here is CASSLEQGTEAFF. CDR3 coding DNA: TGTGCCAGCAGCTTGGAACAGGGGACTGAAGCTTTCTTT.

The chain is built from TRBV13 and TRBJ1-2, with a tentative D call TRBD1 (5 bases). CDR3 length: 13 residues. Between the trimmed V and J ends, which lost 2 bases and 2 bases, there was a span of 6 bases. The germline gives CDR1 PRHDT, CDR2 FYEKMQ (reference sequence). The CDR3 bases are TGTGCCAGCAGCTTAAACAGGAACTATGGCTACACCTTC. It encodes CASSLNRNYGYTF.

The chain is built from TRBV19 and TRBJ2-2, with a weak D call TRBD1 (6 bases). The CDR3 loop spans 12 amino acids. Per germline, CDR1 LNHDA and CDR2 SQIVND (reference sequence). The V end lost 8 bases, the J end lost 3 bases, and 7 bases lay between the germline ends. This chain's CDR3 is CASRTDTGELFF. DNA of the CDR3: TGTGCCAGTCGGACAGACACCGGGGAGCTGTTTTTT. Full variable domain (remainder filled in from reference TRBV19 and TRBJ2-2): DGGITQSPKYLFRKEGQNVTLSCEQNLNHDAMYWYRQDPGQGLRLIYYSQIVNDFQKGDIAEGYSVSREKKESFPLTVTSAQKNPTAFYLCASRTDTGELFFGEGSRLTVL.

This clone has just one count. The chain carries TRBV5-4 and TRBJ1-2; D call uncertain. CDR1 SGHNT and CDR2 YYREEE come from the germline V gene (reference sequence). This CDR3 is 14 amino acids long. Trimming removed 0 bases at V and 2 bases at J, with 8 bases between. This CDR3 reads CASSLVTKNYGYTF. CDR3 coding DNA: TGTGCCAGCAGCTTGGTAACAAAAAACTATGGCTACACCTTC. Supplemented by reference TRBV5-4 and TRBJ1-2, the full variable domain reads ETGVTQSPTHLIKTRGQQVTLRCSSQSGHNTVSWYQQALGQGPQFIFQYYREEENGRGNFPPRFSGLQFPNYSSELNVNALELDDSALYLCASSLVTKNYGYTFGSGTRLTVV.